The clone carrying this TCR beta chain was observed a few times. The antigen is unknown. The CDR3 length is 15 residues. Germline V gene sequence: CDR1 MDHEN, CDR2 SYDVKM. Trimming took 1 base from V and 3 from J, leaving 12 bases between them. The data stem from a study of PD-1 blockade in classical Hodgkin lymphoma. General study findings and limits: What caused the repertoire differences, perhaps disease activity or prior therapy, remains undefined. TCR diversity rose significantly by C4D1 in CD4+ but not CD8+ cells.

The repertoire was sequenced with immunoSEQ multiplex PCR; TCRdb's copy has only in-frame clones and lacks some. This table has 20,000 to 30,000 clones, 65% to 80% appearing once. In every patient, relapse followed autologous stem cell transplantation, while exposure to brentuximab vedotin differed. The sample in question was peripheral blood mononuclear cells (PBMCs), obtained before the second cycle of nivolumab. The genes are TRBV28 and TRBJ1-2; D uncertain. The TCR sequence derives from a human donor with classical Hodgkin lymphoma. The CDR3 DNA reads as TGTGCCAGCAGTTTATCAGCCGGACTATACTATGGCTACACCTTC. Translation gives CASSLSAGLYYGYTF.